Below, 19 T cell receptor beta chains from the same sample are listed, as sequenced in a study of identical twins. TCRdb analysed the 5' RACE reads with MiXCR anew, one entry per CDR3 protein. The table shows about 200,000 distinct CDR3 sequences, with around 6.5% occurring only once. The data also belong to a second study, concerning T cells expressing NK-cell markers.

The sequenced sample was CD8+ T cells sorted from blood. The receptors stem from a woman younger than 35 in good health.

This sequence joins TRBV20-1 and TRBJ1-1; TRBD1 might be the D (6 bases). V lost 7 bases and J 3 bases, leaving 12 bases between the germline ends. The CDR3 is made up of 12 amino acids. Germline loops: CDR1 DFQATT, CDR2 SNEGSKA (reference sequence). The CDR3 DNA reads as TGCAGTGTCAATAAGGGGGACACTGAAGCTTTCTTT. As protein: CSVNKGDTEAFF.

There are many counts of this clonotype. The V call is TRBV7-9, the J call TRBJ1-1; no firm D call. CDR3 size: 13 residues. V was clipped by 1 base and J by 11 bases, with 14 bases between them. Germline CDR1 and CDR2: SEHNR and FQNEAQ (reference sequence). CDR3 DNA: TGTGCCAGCAGCTTAGATCTCGAGGACGCGGCTTTCTTT. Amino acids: CASSLDLEDAAFF.

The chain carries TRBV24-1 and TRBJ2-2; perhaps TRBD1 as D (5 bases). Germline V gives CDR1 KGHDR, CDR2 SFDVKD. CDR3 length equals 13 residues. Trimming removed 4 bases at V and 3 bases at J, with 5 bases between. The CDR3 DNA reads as TGTGCCACCAGTGAGACAGACACCGGGGAGCTGTTTTTT. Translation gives CATSETDTGELFF.

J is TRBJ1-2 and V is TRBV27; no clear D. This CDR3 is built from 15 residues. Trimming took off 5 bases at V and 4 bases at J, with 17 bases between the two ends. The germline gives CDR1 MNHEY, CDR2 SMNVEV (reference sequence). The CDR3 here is CASSPHGEGSYGYTF. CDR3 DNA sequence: TGTGCCAGCAGTCCCCACGGGGAAGGGAGCTATGGCTACACCTTC.

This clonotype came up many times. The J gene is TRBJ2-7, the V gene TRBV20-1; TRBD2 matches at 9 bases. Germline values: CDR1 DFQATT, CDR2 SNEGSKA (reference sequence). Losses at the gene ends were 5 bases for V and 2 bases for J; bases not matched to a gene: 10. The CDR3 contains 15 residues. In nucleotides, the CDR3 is TGCAGTGCTGGGGGTCGGCGGGGGGGTACCTACGAGCAGTACTTC. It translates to CSAGGRRGGTYEQYF.

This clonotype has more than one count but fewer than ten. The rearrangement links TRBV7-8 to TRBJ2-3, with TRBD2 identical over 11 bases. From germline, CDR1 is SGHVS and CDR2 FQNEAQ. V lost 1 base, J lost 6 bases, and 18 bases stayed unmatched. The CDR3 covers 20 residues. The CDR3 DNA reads TGTGCCAGCAGCTTAGTCTCGTCGACGATGCTAGCGGGGGGAAGGGATACGCAGTATTTT. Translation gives CASSLVSSTMLAGGRDTQYF. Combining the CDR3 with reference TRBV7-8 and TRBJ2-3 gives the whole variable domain GAGVSQSPRYKVAKRGQDVALRCDPISGHVSLFWYQQALGQGPEFLTYFQNEAQLDKSGLPSDRFFAERPEGSVSTLKIQRTQQEDSAVYLCASSLVSSTMLAGGRDTQYFGPGTRLTVL.

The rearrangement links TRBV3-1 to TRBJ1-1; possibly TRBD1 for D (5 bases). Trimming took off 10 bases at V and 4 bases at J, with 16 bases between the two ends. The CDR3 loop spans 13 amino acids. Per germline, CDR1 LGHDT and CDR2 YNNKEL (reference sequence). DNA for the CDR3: TGTGCCACCCAGGTTGGGGGGACCACTGAAGCTTTCTTT. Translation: CATQVGGTTEAFF.

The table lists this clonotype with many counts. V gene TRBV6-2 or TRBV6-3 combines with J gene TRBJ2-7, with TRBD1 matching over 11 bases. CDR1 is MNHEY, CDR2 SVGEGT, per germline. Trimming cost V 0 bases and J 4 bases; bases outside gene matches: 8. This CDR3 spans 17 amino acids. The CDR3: CASSYSTSGTGGYEQYF. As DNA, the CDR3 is TGTGCCAGCAGTTACTCGACATCCGGGACAGGGGGATACGAGCAGTACTTC.

CDR3 in amino acids: CAIPRDLAGNTIYF. As DNA, the CDR3 is TGTGCCATTCCCAGGGATTTGGCCGGAAACACCATATATTTT. This rearrangement joins TRBV12-3 or TRBV12-4 to TRBJ1-3; the D gene is possibly TRBD1 (5 bases). The CDR3 is 14 amino acids. Trimming stripped 10 bases from V and 4 bases from J, with 17 bases between.

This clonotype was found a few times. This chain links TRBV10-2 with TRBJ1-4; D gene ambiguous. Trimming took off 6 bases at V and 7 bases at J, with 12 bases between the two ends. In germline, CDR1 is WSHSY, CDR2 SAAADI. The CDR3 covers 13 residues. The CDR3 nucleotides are TGCGCCAGCAGCTGGGGTCCGGGTGAAAAACTGTTTTTT. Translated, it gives CASSWGPGEKLFF.

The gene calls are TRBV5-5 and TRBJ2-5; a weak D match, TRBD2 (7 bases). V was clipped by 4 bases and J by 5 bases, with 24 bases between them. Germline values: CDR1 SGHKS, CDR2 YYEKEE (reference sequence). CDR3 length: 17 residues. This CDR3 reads CASSRLAGVVAGETQYF. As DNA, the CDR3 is TGTGCCAGCAGCCGCCTCGCAGGGGTCGTAGCGGGTGAGACCCAGTACTTC.

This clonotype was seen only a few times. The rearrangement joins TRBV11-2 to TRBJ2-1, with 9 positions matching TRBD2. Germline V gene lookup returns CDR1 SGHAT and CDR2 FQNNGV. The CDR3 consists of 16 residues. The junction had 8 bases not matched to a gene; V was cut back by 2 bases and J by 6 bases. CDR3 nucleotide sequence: TGTGCCAGCAGCTTAAGGGGCGGGAGGGCCCTCAATGAGCAGTTCTTC. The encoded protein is CASSLRGGRALNEQFF.

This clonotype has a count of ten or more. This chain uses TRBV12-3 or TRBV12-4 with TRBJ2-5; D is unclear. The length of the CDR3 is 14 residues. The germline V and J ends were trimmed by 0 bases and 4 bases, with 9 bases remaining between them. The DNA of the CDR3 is TGTGCCAGCAGTTTAGCGTCCTTCCTAGAGACCCAGTACTTC. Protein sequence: CASSLASFLETQYF.

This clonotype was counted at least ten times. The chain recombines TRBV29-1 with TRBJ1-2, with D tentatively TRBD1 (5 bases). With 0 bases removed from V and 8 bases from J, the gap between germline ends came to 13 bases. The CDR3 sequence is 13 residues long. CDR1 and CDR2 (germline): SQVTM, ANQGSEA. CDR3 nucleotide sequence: TGCAGCGTTGAAGATGGGACGGGCCCAGGCTACACCTTC. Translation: CSVEDGTGPGYTF.

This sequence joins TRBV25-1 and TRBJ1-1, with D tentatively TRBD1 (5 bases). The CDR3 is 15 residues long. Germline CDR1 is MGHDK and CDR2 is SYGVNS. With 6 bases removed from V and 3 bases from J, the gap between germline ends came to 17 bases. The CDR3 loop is CASSDFGAGDTEAFF. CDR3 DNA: TGTGCCAGCAGCGACTTCGGGGCTGGAGACACTGAAGCTTTCTTT.

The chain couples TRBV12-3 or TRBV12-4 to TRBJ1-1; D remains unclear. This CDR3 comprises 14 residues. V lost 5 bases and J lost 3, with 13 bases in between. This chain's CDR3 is CASSIGAGDTEAFF. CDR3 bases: TGTGCCAGCAGTATCGGTGCTGGGGACACTGAAGCTTTCTTT.

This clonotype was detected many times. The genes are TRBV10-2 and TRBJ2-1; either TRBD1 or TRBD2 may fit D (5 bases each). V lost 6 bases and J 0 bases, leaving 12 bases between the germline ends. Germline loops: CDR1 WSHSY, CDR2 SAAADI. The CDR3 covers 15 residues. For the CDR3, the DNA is TGCGCCAGCAGATCCGGGACGGTCTCCTACAATGAGCAGTTCTTC. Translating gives CASRSGTVSYNEQFF.

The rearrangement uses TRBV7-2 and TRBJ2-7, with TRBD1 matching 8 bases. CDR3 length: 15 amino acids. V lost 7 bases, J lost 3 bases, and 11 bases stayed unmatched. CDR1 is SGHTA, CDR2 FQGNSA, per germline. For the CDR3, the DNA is TGTGCCAGCACCCTAGGGGGACAGGTACGCTACGAGCAGTACTTC. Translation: CASTLGGQVRYEQYF.

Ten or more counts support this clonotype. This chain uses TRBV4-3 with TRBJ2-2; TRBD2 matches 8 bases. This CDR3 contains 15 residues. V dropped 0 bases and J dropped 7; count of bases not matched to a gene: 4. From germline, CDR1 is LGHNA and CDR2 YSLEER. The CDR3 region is CASSQDSSGSGELFF. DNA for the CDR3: TGCGCCAGCAGCCAAGATAGCAGCGGGAGCGGGGAGCTGTTTTTT.